This T cell receptor beta chain originates from a study of human T cells and chemical hapten exposure. Study details: Patients, a majority of them female, were diagnosed with alopecia areata, totalis or universalis. Study-level results: There was no change with DPC sensitization in TCRs above 1 in 1000 frequency.

Unique molecular identifiers were linked by the library to individual cDNA molecules. Via MiXCR, TCRdb re-called the RACE reads, giving one row per CDR3 protein. This sample carries roughly 100,000 distinct CDR3 sequences, approximately 11% of them seen once, and the ten largest clones take roughly 3.5%. This clonotype was counted ten times or more. Its matching antigen is unknown. This CDR3 comprises 15 residues. The V end was cut by 2 bases, the J end by 4 bases, with 13 bases between. Germline values: CDR1 SGHTA, CDR2 FQGNSA. Regarding time point: patch test 1, 2 weeks after DPC sensitization. As for treatment: therapeutic diphenylcyclopropenone sensitization with weekly scalp DPC. Non-pregnant alopecia patients aged 18 to 70, suitable for DPC therapy.

V gene TRBV7-2 combines with J gene TRBJ2-3; possibly TRBD2 for D (5 bases). Source: whole blood, taken in connection with sensitization to the hapten diphenylcyclopropenone (DPC). This TCR derives from a woman aged 40 to 50 with alopecia areata. Some clones in this sample may be carry-over from other donors' samples. As DNA, the CDR3 is TGTGCCAGCAGCTTAAACCCAAAGAGGGCAGATACGCAGTATTTT. Translating gives CASSLNPKRADTQYF. Variable domain in full (rest from reference TRBV7-2 and TRBJ2-3): GAGVSQSPSNKVTEKGKDVELRCDPISGHTALYWYRQSLGQGLEFLIYFQGNSAPDKSGLPSDRFSAERTGGSVSTLTIQRTQQEDSAVYLCASSLNPKRADTQYFGPGTRLTVL.